Listed below are T cell receptor beta chains from one sample, sequenced in a study of CD4 T cells in relation to SARS-CoV-2 and coronaviruses. The table came from immunoSEQ multiplex PCR; TCRdb's copy has only in-frame clones and leaves some out. The repertoire holds about 64,000 clones, with approximately 94% as singletons. Material for sequencing was naive CD4+ T cells from PBMCs. These receptors were collected from a human donor in good health. Both conserved end residues are part of each CDR3. Fields, in order: J gene, CDR3 length, clone size, V gene, D gene, CDR3 DNA, CDR3 protein. A D gene is named only where the DNA matches it firmly. Size is omitted from some rows. Given values are once, few, many or a class for expanded clones.

TRBJ2-7,13,.,TRBV7-2,TRBD2,TGTGCCAGCAGCTTGACTAGCACCTACGAGCAGTACTTC,CASSLTSTYEQYF
TRBJ2-7,12,.,TRBV28,.,TGTGCCAGCAGGTTTACAGTCGGCGAGCAGTACTTC,CASRFTVGEQYF
TRBJ2-7,15,.,TRBV18,TRBD2,TGTGCCAGCTCACCCGGGACTAGCGACTCCTACGAGCAGTACTTC,CASSPGTSDSYEQYF
TRBJ2-1,12,.,TRBV7-2,.,TGTGCCAGCAGCCTAACCACTGTTGAGCAGTTCTTC,CASSLTTVEQFF
TRBJ1-6,11,.,TRBV2,.,TGTGCCAGCAGTACTTCCCTCATCCTCCACTTT,CASSTSLILHF
TRBJ2-7,15,.,TRBV6-5,TRBD1,TGTGCCAGCAGCCTGGACAGGGCAGGAGTTTACGAGCAGTACTTC,CASSLDRAGVYEQYF
TRBJ1-2,13,.,TRBV6-5,.,TGTGCCAGCAGCCTCTTAGGGCTCTATGGCTACACCTTC,CASSLLGLYGYTF
TRBJ2-7,15,once,TRBV28,.,TGTGCCAGCAGTTTTACGGGGGCCGAAGCCTACGAGCAGTACTTC,CASSFTGAEAYEQYF
TRBJ1-3,15,.,TRBV6-5,.,TGTGCCAGCAGTTCAGACAGGACCTCTGGAAACACCATATATTTT,CASSSDRTSGNTIYF
TRBJ1-5,13,.,TRBV6-5,.,TGTGCCAGCATTCTTACGGGGAATCAGCCCCAGCATTTT,CASILTGNQPQHF
TRBJ1-5,18,.,TRBV18,TRBD1,TGTGCCAGCTCACGCTCCGGGACAGGGGGCTTTAGCAATCAGCCCCAGCATTTT,CASSRSGTGGFSNQPQHF
TRBJ1-5,13,few,TRBV30,.,TGTGCCTGGAGCACAGGCTCGAATCAGCCCCAGCATTTT,CAWSTGSNQPQHF
TRBJ1-2,13,.,TRBV11-2,.,TGTGCCAGCAGCCCGCAGTCTAACTATGGCTACACCTTC,CASSPQSNYGYTF
TRBJ1-5,15,once,TRBV5-1,TRBD1,TGCGCCAGCAGCCTGGGGACAGGGTTCAATCAGCCCCAGCATTTT,CASSLGTGFNQPQHF
TRBJ1-2,15,.,TRBV9,.,TGTGCCAGCAGCGTAGATCCGGGGGATGTCTATGGCTACACCTTC,CASSVDPGDVYGYTF
TRBJ2-3,13,.,TRBV3-1/TRBV3-2,.,TGTGCCAGCAGCCTCCCCGTAGGGGATACGCAGTATTTT,CASSLPVGDTQYF